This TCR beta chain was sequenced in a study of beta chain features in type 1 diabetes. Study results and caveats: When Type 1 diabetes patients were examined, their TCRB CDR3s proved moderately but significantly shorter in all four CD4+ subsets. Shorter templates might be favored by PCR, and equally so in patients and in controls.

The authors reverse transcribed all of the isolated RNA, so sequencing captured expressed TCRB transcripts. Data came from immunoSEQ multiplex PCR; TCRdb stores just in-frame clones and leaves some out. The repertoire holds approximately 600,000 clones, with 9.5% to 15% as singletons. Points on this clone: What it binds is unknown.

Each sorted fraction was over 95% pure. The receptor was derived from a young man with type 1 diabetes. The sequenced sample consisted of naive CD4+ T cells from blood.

CDR3 sequence reads: CASTDSGGRTEAFF. DNA of the CDR3: TGTGCCAGCACCGATTCGGGGGGGCGGACTGAAGCTTTCTTT. The chain employs TRBV7-8 and TRBJ1-1, with D perhaps matching TRBD1 (6 bases). Germline CDR1 and CDR2: SGHVS and FQNEAQ. V lost 7 bases and J 5 bases, leaving 17 bases between the germline ends. The CDR3 consists of 14 residues.